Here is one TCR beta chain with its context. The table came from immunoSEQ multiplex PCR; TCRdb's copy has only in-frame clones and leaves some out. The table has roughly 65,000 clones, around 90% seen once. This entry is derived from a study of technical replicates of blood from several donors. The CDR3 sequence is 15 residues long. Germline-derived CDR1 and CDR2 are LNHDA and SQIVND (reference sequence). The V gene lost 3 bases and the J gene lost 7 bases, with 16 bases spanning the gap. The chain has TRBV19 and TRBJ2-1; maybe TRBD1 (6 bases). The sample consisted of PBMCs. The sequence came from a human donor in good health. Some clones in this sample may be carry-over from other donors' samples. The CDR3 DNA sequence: TGTGCCAGTAGTATGGTGGTTCTTACAGGGAATGAGCAGTTCTTC. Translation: CASSMVVLTGNEQFF.